Shown below are 26 T cell receptor beta chains from a single sample sequenced in a study of blood T cell repertoires in COVID-19. TCRdb's table, derived via immunoSEQ multiplex PCR, lists solely in-frame clones and lacks some. The sample gives 200,000 to 250,000 clones, approximately 81% of which show up once; about 20% is in the top ten. Material: peripheral blood. The receptors stem from a man aged 25-45 years with active or convalescent COVID-19.

This chain links TRBV28 with TRBJ1-5; D is possibly TRBD1 (6 bases). The CDR3 has 14 amino acids. CDR1 is MDHEN, CDR2 SYDVKM, per germline. Trimming took 7 bases from V and 6 from J, leaving 16 bases between them. CDR3 sequence reads: CASTPRGAVQPQHF. In nucleotides, the CDR3 is TGTGCCAGCACCCCTCGGGGGGCGGTTCAGCCCCAGCATTTT.

This clone appeared a few times. The rearrangement uses TRBV6-5 and TRBJ1-5; 9 nucleotides agree with TRBD1. Trimming took 10 bases from V and 4 from J; bases not matched to a gene: 11. The CDR3 extends over 15 amino acids. Germline CDR1 and CDR2: MNHEY and SVGAGI. CDR3 in amino acids: CATGPGTGLNQPQHF. In nucleotides, the CDR3 is TGTGCCACCGGCCCAGGGACAGGGTTAAATCAGCCCCAGCATTTT.

This clone was observed a single time. The V call is TRBV6-5, the J call TRBJ1-1; the match to TRBD1 covers 7 bases. The CDR3 length is 11 residues. With 6 bases clipped from V and 11 bases from J, the junction kept 6 bases outside the gene matches. The germline CDR1 and CDR2 sequences are MNHEY and SVGAGI. The CDR3 protein is CASSNRGYAFF. CDR3 nucleotide sequence: TGTGCCAGCAGCAACAGGGGATATGCTTTCTTT.

The rearrangement uses TRBV11-2 and TRBJ2-5; 11 bases line up with TRBD2. Trimming took 0 bases from V and 6 from J; bases not matched to a gene: 6. The CDR3 loop spans 16 amino acids. Germline-derived CDR1 and CDR2 are SGHAT and FQNNGV. The chain's CDR3 is CASSLDTLAGGQTQYF. CDR3 coding DNA: TGTGCCAGCAGCTTAGATACTCTAGCGGGGGGACAGACCCAGTACTTC.

The chain combines TRBV18 with TRBJ2-5; 9 bases line up with TRBD2. CDR3 length: 15 residues. Trimming cost V 3 bases and J 5 bases; bases outside gene matches: 7. The germline gives CDR1 KGHSH, CDR2 LQKENI. CDR3 sequence reads: CASSPFIAGEETQYF. For the CDR3, the DNA is TGTGCCAGCTCACCGTTTATAGCGGGGGAGGAGACCCAGTACTTC.

The DNA of the CDR3 is TGTGCCAGCAGAGGGCTAGCCTCTGAGCAGTTCTTC. Amino acid sequence: CASRGLASEQFF. This rearrangement joins TRBV4-2 to TRBJ2-1; weak D call: TRBD2 (5 bases). Looked up from germline, CDR1 is LGHNA and CDR2 is YNFKEQ. V was cut by 6 bases and J by 9 bases, with 12 bases left in between. The CDR3 extends over 12 amino acids.

V is TRBV5-1 and J is TRBJ1-2; 7 nucleotides agree with TRBD1. J gave up 0 bases and V 0 bases, and 2 bases lay outside the gene matches. The CDR3 has 15 residues. CDR1 is SGHRS, CDR2 YFSETQ, per germline. The chain's CDR3 is CASSLGTGPNYGYTF. DNA of the CDR3: TGCGCCAGCAGCTTGGGGACAGGCCCTAACTATGGCTACACCTTC.

This clone was picked up a small number of times. The V call is TRBV7-2, the J call TRBJ1-5, with 7 bases matching TRBD1. Germline V lookup: CDR1 SGHTA, CDR2 FQGNSA. CDR3 length: 15 residues. V dropped 1 base and J dropped 4; count of bases not matched to a gene: 4. The chain's CDR3 is CASSLDGTANQPQHF. CDR3 DNA sequence: TGTGCCAGCAGCTTAGATGGGACAGCTAATCAGCCCCAGCATTTT.

The chain carries TRBV13 and TRBJ2-7, with 11 bases aligning to TRBD2. The J segment lost 3 bases and the V segment lost 6 bases, leaving 7 bases of the junction unmatched. Germline CDR1 reads PRHDT; CDR2 reads FYEKMQ (reference sequence). The CDR3 runs 15 residues. In DNA, the CDR3 is TGTGCCAGCAGATCTACTAGCGGGGGACTCTACGAGCAGTACTTC. Translation gives CASRSTSGGLYEQYF.

The chain employs TRBV7-9 and TRBJ1-1; maybe TRBD1 (5 bases). Germline V gene lookup returns CDR1 SEHNR and CDR2 FQNEAQ (reference sequence). The CDR3 is made up of 14 amino acids. The V end lost 5 bases, the J end lost 5 bases, and 15 bases lay between the germline ends. The CDR3 bases are TGTGCCAGCAGCCCAAATGAGGGGAGGACTGAAGCTTTCTTT. This translates into CASSPNEGRTEAFF.

The gene calls are TRBV28 and TRBJ1-2; no reliable D call. Trimming left V 4 bases short and J 7 bases short, with 19 bases between. Germline assignment: CDR1 MDHEN and CDR2 SYDVKM. The CDR3 totals 15 residues. CDR3 amino acids: CASSYPTRERPGYTF. CDR3 sequence (DNA): TGTGCCAGCAGTTACCCCACCCGTGAGAGGCCTGGCTACACCTTC.

This chain links TRBV4-2 with TRBJ2-7; D is possibly TRBD1 (5 bases). Germline V CDR1 and CDR2: LGHNA, YNFKEQ. Trimming took 0 bases from V and 3 from J, leaving 18 bases between them. The CDR3 has 17 amino acids. In nucleotides, the CDR3 is TGTGCCAGCAGCCAAGATCTCCCAGCACCTGGACACTACGAGCAGTACTTC. It specifies CASSQDLPAPGHYEQYF.

Comments on this clone: Other nucleotide sequences from this sample produce the same CDR3. The chain recombines TRBV30 with TRBJ1-2; D may be TRBD1 (6 bases). The V gene's germline CDR1 is GTSNPN and CDR2 SVGIG (reference sequence). Trimming took off 1 base at V and 8 bases at J, with 8 bases between the two ends. The CDR3 contains 11 residues. CDR3 amino acids: CAWSGGGGYTF. In DNA form, the CDR3 reads TGTGCCTGGAGTGGGGGGGGCGGCTACACCTTC.

This sequence joins TRBV27 and TRBJ2-1; 10 bases agree with TRBD2. V lost 4 bases to trimming and J lost 1 base; unmatched junction nucleotides: 7. CDR1 MNHEY and CDR2 SMNVEV come from the germline V gene (reference sequence). The CDR3 length is 17 residues. The CDR3 here is CASSSLAGGLSYNEQFF. DNA of the CDR3: TGTGCCAGCAGTTCGTTAGCGGGAGGATTATCCTACAATGAGCAGTTCTTC.

The rearrangement links TRBV29-1 to TRBJ2-2; D may be TRBD2 (5 bases). Trimming shortened V by 6 bases and J by 1 base, and 9 bases separated the two germline ends. Germline-derived CDR1 and CDR2 are SQVTM and ANQGSEA. This CDR3 comprises 13 residues. CDR3 coding DNA: TGCAGCGTGGAGGCGGGGAACACCGGGGAGCTGTTTTTT. Amino acids: CSVEAGNTGELFF.

J is TRBJ1-3 and V is TRBV19; D not certain. Germline V lookup: CDR1 LNHDA, CDR2 SQIVND (reference sequence). CDR3 length: 14 amino acids. Trimming cost V 10 bases and J 0 bases, with 13 bases left between them. The CDR3 spells CATAGILSGNTIYF. In nucleotides, the CDR3 is TGTGCCACCGCGGGCATCCTCTCTGGAAACACCATATATTTT.

This clone appeared once. V gene TRBV5-5 combines with J gene TRBJ1-2, with 10 bases lining up with TRBD1. V lost 2 bases and J lost 1; bases outside the gene matches: 5. Germline lookup yields CDR1 SGHKS and CDR2 YYEKEE (reference sequence). The CDR3 extends over 16 amino acids. Written as DNA, the CDR3 is TGTGCCAGCAGCTTTGAGGGGACAGGGGTTAACTATGGCTACACCTTC. Translation: CASSFEGTGVNYGYTF.

The chain joins TRBV19 to TRBJ2-3; perhaps TRBD1 as D (5 bases). Germline CDR1 and CDR2: LNHDA and SQIVND (reference sequence). Trimming pared 7 bases from V and 5 bases from J, leaving 7 bases between. The CDR3 sequence is 11 residues long. In nucleotides, the CDR3 is TGTGCCAGTACAGGGTTAGATACGCAGTATTTT. Translated, it gives CASTGLDTQYF.

The genes are TRBV6-1 and TRBJ1-2; D might be TRBD1 (5 bases). The V gene's germline CDR1 is MNHNS and CDR2 SASEGT. V was pared by 3 bases and J by 4 bases, with 12 bases between. The CDR3 contains 14 residues. CDR3 DNA: TGTGCCAGCAGTGAGTCGGGGGGGTCCTATGGCTACACCTTC. This codes for CASSESGGSYGYTF.

This clone was detected only once. The rearrangement uses TRBV7-9 and TRBJ2-3; 8 bases map to TRBD2. V was pared by 6 bases and J by 4 bases, with 12 bases of the junction left unmatched. This CDR3 region has 16 residues. Germline V gene data show CDR1 as SEHNR and CDR2 as FQNEAQ (reference sequence). DNA for the CDR3: TGTGCCAGCAGTCCCCCGGGGGGGCGCGTCGCAGATACGCAGTATTTT. It encodes CASSPPGGRVADTQYF.

CDR3 protein: CASSFGGDGTYEQYF. CDR3 bases: TGCGCCAGCAGCTTTGGGGGGGACGGGACCTACGAGCAGTACTTC. The chain is built from TRBV5-1 and TRBJ2-7; TRBD2 aligns across 7 bases. V gave up 2 bases and J gave up 2 bases; unmatched junction bases: 7. CDR3 length: 15 amino acids. Per the germline V gene, CDR1 is SGHRS and CDR2 is YFSETQ.

The J gene is TRBJ1-1, the V gene TRBV5-1, with 7 bases matching TRBD1. This CDR3 contains 15 residues. The trim removed 0 bases at V and 8 bases at J, leaving 10 bases unmatched. In germline, CDR1 is SGHRS, CDR2 YFSETQ. CDR3 loop: CASSLGSTGNGEAFF. CDR3 DNA: TGCGCCAGCAGCTTGGGGTCGACAGGGAATGGGGAAGCTTTCTTT. Complete variable domain (other parts from reference TRBV5-1 and TRBJ1-1): KAGVTQTPRYLIKTRGQQVTLSCSPISGHRSVSWYQQTPGQGLQFLFEYFSETQRNKGNFPGRFSGRQFSNSRSEMNVSTLELGDSALYLCASSLGSTGNGEAFFGQGTRLTVV.

V gene TRBV6-5 combines with J gene TRBJ2-1, with D tentatively TRBD1 (6 bases). Germline lookup yields CDR1 MNHEY and CDR2 SVGAGI. The CDR3 spans 13 residues. V was pared by 7 bases and J by 3 bases, with 10 bases between. CDR3 sequence: CASTSRGYNEQFF. The CDR3 coding sequence is TGTGCCAGCACCAGCAGGGGCTACAATGAGCAGTTCTTC.

The CDR3, as DNA: TGCGCCAGCGGGACTAGCGGGGGACAAGAGACCCAGTACTTC. It yields the protein CASGTSGGQETQYF. The chain recombines TRBV10-1 with TRBJ2-5, with TRBD2 identical over 14 bases. V lost 8 bases, J lost 2 bases, and 1 base stayed unmatched. CDR3 length: 14 amino acids. Germline V gene sequence: CDR1 WNHNN, CDR2 SYGVQD (reference sequence).

V gene TRBV6-1 combines with J gene TRBJ1-5; TRBD1 matches 7 bases. CDR1 is MNHNS and CDR2 is SASEGT in the germline V gene. The CDR3 is 15 residues long. Germline trimming cut 3 bases from V and 3 bases from J; bases unmatched to any gene: 5. The CDR3, as DNA: TGTGCCAGCAGTGAGTTAAGGGGGCCCAATCAGCCCCAGCATTTT. Amino acids: CASSELRGPNQPQHF.

V gene TRBV28 combines with J gene TRBJ1-2; D might be TRBD1 (5 bases). From germline, CDR1 is MDHEN and CDR2 SYDVKM. V was pared by 1 base and J by 3 bases, with 15 bases between. The CDR3 is 16 residues long. CDR3 residues: CASSLSGRNTDYGYTF. The CDR3 region has the DNA TGTGCCAGCAGTTTATCAGGGCGCAATACGGACTATGGCTACACCTTC.